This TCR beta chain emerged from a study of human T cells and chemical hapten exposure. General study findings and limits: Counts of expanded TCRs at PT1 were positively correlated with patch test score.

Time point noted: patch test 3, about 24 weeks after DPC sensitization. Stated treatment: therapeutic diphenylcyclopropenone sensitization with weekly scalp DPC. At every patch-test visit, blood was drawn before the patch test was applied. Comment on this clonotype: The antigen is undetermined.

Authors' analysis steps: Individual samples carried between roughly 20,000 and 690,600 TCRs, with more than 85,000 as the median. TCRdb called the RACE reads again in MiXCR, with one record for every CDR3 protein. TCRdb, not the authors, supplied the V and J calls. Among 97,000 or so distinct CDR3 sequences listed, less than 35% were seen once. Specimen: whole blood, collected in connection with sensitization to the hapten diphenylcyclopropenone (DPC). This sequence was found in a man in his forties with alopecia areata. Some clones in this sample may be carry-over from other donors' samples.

The CDR3 DNA follows: TGTGCCAGCAGCTTGGTAATAGCTCTCGGCACAGATACGCAGTATTTT. It encodes CASSLVIALGTDTQYF. The gene calls are TRBV5-6 and TRBJ2-3; D unresolved. The ends were cut back, 0 bases at V and 1 base at J, with 12 bases in the middle. Germline-derived CDR1 and CDR2 are SGHDT and YYEEEE. This CDR3 is 16 amino acids long. Combining the CDR3 with reference TRBV5-6 and TRBJ2-3 gives the whole variable domain DAGVTQSPTHLIKTRGQQVTLRCSPKSGHDTVSWYQQALGQGPQFIFQYYEEEERQRGNFPDRFSGHQFPNYSSELNVNALLLGDSALYLCASSLVIALGTDTQYFGPGTRLTVL.